This T cell receptor beta chain is drawn from a study of CXCR3 chemokines and chemotherapy response in bladder cancer (dated by TCRdb to the early 2020s). With regard to the full study: Whether chemotherapy response in human bladder cancer was predicted by intratumoral CXCR3 chemokine system activity was examined in the study.

Compared with the rest of its sample, this clonotype is medium-sized (0.01 to 0.1%). No cognate antigen has been identified for it. Base qualities are missing; no much larger clone stands one base away. Receptor libraries were prepared by PCR. Data came from an Illumina HiSeq 2500. The public reads were quality trimmed at Q25 with fastp and then assembled into clones with MiXCR by TCRdb, keeping productive beta chains. All rows with the same CDR3 protein become a single entry with the most common DNA and genes. Here the sample has 3,000 or so distinct CDR3 sequences; around 10% occur a single time. The top ten hold 35% to 45% of the sample. The source of this sequence is a human donor with bladder cancer that responded to neoadjuvant chemotherapy. This sample was gathered from a patient whose treatment included neoadjuvant chemotherapy.

The CDR3 region has the sequence CASSIDHRGVSQRDLTF. The base sequence is TGTGCCAGTAGTATAGACCACAGGGGCGTAAGCCAACGTGACCTGACTTTC. The sequence links TRBV19 to TRBJ2-6, and 7 bases in between align with TRBD1. At the junction V is shortened by 0 bases and J by 15 bases; bases outside the gene matches: 17. CDR1 and CDR2 (LNHDA, SQIVND) derive from the germline V gene (reference sequence). Inclusive of the bounding cysteine and phenylalanine, the CDR3 is 17 residues long. The DNA shown is the 51-base CDR3, in frame from base 1.